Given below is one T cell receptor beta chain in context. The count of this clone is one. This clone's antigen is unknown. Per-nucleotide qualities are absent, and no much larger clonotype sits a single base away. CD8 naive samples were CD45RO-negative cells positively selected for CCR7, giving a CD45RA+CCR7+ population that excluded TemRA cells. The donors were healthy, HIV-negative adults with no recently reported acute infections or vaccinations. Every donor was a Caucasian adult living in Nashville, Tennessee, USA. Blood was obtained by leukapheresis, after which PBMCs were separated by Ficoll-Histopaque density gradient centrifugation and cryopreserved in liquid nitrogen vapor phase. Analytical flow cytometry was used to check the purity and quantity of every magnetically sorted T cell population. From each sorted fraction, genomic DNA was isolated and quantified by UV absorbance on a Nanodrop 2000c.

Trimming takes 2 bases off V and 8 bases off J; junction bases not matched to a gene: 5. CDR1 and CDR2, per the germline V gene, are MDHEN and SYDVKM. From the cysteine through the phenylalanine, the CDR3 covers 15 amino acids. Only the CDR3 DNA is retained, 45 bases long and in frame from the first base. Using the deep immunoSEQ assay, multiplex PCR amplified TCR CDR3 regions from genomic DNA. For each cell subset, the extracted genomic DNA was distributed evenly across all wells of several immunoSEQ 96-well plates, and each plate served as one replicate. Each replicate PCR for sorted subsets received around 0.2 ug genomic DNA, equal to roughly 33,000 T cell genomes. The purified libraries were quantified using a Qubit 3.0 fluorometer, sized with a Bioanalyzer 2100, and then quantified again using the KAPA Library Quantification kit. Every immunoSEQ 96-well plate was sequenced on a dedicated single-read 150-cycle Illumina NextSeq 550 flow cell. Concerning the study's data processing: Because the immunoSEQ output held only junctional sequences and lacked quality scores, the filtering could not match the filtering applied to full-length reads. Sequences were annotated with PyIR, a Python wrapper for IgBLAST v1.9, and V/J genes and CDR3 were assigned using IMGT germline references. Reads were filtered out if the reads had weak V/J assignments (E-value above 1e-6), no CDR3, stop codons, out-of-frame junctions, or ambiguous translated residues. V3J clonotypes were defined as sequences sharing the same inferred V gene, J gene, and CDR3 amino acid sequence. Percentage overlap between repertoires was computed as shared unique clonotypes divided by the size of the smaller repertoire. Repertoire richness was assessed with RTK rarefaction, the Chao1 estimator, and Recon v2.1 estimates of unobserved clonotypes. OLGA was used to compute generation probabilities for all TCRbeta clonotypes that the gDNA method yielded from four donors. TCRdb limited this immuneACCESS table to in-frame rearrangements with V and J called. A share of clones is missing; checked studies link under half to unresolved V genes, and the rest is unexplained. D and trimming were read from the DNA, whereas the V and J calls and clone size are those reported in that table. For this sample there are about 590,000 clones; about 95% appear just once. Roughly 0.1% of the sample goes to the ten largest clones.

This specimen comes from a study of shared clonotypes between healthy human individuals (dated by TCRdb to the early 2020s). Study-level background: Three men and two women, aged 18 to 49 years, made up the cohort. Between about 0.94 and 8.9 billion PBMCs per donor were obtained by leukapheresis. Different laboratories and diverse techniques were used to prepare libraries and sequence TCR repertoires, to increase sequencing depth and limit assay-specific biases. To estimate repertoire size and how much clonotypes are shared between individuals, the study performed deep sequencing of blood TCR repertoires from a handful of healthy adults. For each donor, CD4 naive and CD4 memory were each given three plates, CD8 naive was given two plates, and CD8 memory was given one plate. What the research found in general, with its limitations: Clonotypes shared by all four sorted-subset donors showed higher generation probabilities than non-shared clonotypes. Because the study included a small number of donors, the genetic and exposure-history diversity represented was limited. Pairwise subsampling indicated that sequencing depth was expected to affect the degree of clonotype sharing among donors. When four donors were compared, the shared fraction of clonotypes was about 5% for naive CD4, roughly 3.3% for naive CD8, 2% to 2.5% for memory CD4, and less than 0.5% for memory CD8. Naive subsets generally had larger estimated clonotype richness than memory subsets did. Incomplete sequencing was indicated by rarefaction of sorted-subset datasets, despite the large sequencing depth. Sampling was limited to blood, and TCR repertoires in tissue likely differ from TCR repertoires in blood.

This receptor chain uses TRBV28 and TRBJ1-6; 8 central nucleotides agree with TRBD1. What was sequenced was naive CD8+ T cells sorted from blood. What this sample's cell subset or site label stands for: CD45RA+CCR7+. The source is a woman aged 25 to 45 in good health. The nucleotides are TGTGCCAGCAGTTTAAGGGTGACAGGGGATTCACCCCTCCACTTT. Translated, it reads CASSLRVTGDSPLHF.